This TCR beta chain derives from a study of cytomegalovirus exposure and HLA in healthy donors. General study points: It has been reported that TCR beta sequences accurately predicted the HLA-A and HLA-B alleles of most subjects. In a later analysis, a missense DCLRE1C variant was linked to TCR beta V- and J-gene trimming. Later, an analysis found that common viral pathogens appeared to be linked with several of the most significant clusters.

This clone has more than one count but fewer than ten. Its antigen is as yet unknown. This CDR3 spans 15 amino acids. The germline V gene has CDR1 LNHNV and CDR2 YYDKDF (reference sequence). V shed 3 bases, J shed 2 bases, and the junction held 4 bases outside the gene matches. Use of 60 Vbeta and 13 Jbeta primers characterized the PCR. The data were produced by immunoSEQ multiplex PCR, yet TCRdb's version contains in-frame clones alone and is incomplete. The repertoire holds over 150,000 clones, roughly 80% seen once, with approximately 1.8% in the top ten. The chain couples TRBV15 to TRBJ1-2, with TRBD1 matching over 9 bases. The sequenced material came from PBMCs. The clonotype was recovered from a human donor in good health. The CDR3 loop is CATSSPTGGNYGYTF. The CDR3 bases are TGTGCCACCAGCAGTCCAACAGGGGGCAACTATGGCTACACCTTC.